This record looks at one T cell receptor beta chain sequence and its context. This entry comes from a study of blood T cell repertoires in COVID-19. As for the study in general: There were acute and convalescent COVID-19 samples, and they came from the United States, Italy and Spain. Sample material is recorded as cDNA or gDNA derived from T cells, B-cell-depleted T cells, or PBMCs.

Trimming pared 7 bases from V and 4 bases from J, leaving 16 bases between. Germline V gene sequence: CDR1 LGHDT, CDR2 YNNKEL (reference sequence). The CDR3 is 14 residues long. Participants were aged 18 to 89 years from approximately 25 US areas. Participant-given clinical history determined each cohort assignment. Measured with immunoSEQ multiplex PCR; TCRdb has only the in-frame clones, and not every one. The sample contains around 300,000 clones, over 75% of which appear only once. Sequences were obtained from PBMCs or T cells enriched from blood (not recorded which). The rearrangement uses TRBV3-1 (or the pseudogene TRBV3-2) and TRBJ1-1; tentative D call: TRBD1 (5 bases). This TCR derives from a woman between 25 and 40 years old who had recovered from COVID-19. The CDR3 DNA sequence: TGTGCCAGCACTGACATGTTGGGGGGCACTGAAGCTTTCTTT. This codes for CASTDMLGGTEAFF.